This TCR beta chain originates from a study of cytomegalovirus exposure and HLA in healthy donors. PCR employed 60 Vbeta and 13 Jbeta primers. Method: immunoSEQ multiplex PCR; TCRdb's copy keeps in-frame clones and lacks some. The sample shows 90,000 to 150,000 clones, roughly 82% of them seen only once. V lost 7 bases to trimming and J lost 9 bases, with 13 bases between them. Germline lookup yields CDR1 MDHEN and CDR2 SYDVKM. This CDR3 has 12 amino acids. The receptor was derived from a woman aged 18-29 years in good health and CMV-seronegative. The sample taken for sequencing was PBMCs. The chain recombines TRBV28 with TRBJ1-5; no clear D gene. CDR3 region: CASTQELLPQHF. The CDR3 DNA follows: TGTGCCAGCACCCAAGAGCTTCTGCCCCAGCATTTT.